These T cell receptor beta chains were read from a single sample in a study of T cells in tuberculosis. TCRdb's copy holds only in-frame clones and misses some; the assay was immunoSEQ multiplex PCR. This table holds around 50,000 clones, 70% to 90% found once. Sequenced: CD1b-GMM tetramer-negative cells sorted from PBMCs. The receptors here all came from an adult woman with latent tuberculosis. CDR3s include the opening cysteine and the closing phenylalanine or tryptophan. The D gene is left open where the match is weak. The size entry is marked missing in some rows and otherwise reads once, few, many or a size class.

j_call | d_call | v_call | clone_size | cdr3_aa | cdr3_nt
TRBJ1-5 | . | TRBV28 | . | CASSPRGLFNQPQHF | TGTGCCAGCAGTCCGCGCGGGCTGTTCAATCAGCCCCAGCATTTT
TRBJ1-2 | TRBD1 | TRBV4-2 | once | CASSQADRGGGYTF | TGTGCCAGCAGCCAGGCGGACAGGGGGGGTGGCTACACCTTC
TRBJ1-2 | TRBD1 | TRBV9 | . | CASSLTGVYGYTF | TGTGCCAGCAGCTTAACAGGGGTCTATGGCTACACCTTC
TRBJ1-2 | . | TRBV6-5 | . | CASSPLGGDGYTF | TGTGCCAGCAGTCCCCTGGGAGGGGATGGCTACACCTTC
TRBJ1-5 | . | TRBV6-5 | . | CASSSGQTGGQPQHF | TGTGCCAGCAGTTCTGGACAGACTGGGGGTCAGCCCCAGCATTTT
TRBJ1-5 | TRBD1 | TRBV4-2 | . | CASSQDSGQGLNQPQHF | TGTGCCAGCAGCCAAGATAGTGGACAGGGGTTAAATCAGCCCCAGCATTTT
TRBJ2-1 | TRBD2 | TRBV11-2 | . | CASRATSDLYNEQFF | TGTGCCAGCAGGGCGACTAGCGACTTATACAATGAGCAGTTCTTC
TRBJ2-1 | . | TRBV7-2 | . | CASSPGRRGAVSYNEQFF | TGTGCCAGCAGCCCGGGTCGGCGCGGGGCAGTTTCCTACAATGAGCAGTTCTTC
TRBJ2-3 | TRBD1 | TRBV19 | . | CASSDRGNTDTQYF | TGTGCCAGTAGTGACAGGGGGAATACAGATACGCAGTATTTT
TRBJ2-4 | TRBD2 | TRBV2 | once | CASSEATSGGAAKNIQYF | TGTGCCAGCAGTGAAGCGACTAGCGGGGGGGCCGCTAAAAACATTCAGTACTTC
TRBJ2-1 | TRBD2 | TRBV6-1 | . | CASTPGGGSYNEQFF | TGTGCCAGCACGCCGGGGGGGGGCTCCTACAATGAGCAGTTCTTC
TRBJ2-3 | TRBD1 | TRBV4-3 | . | CASSPRTGGDTQYF | TGCGCCAGCAGCCCTCGGACAGGCGGAGATACGCAGTATTTT
TRBJ1-2 | . | TRBV5-1 | . | CASSLNQGGYTF | TGCGCCAGCAGCTTGAATCAGGGTGGCTACACCTTC
TRBJ1-1 | . | TRBV7-9 | once | CASSSTGSEAFF | TGTGCCAGCAGCTCGACGGGTTCTGAAGCTTTCTTT